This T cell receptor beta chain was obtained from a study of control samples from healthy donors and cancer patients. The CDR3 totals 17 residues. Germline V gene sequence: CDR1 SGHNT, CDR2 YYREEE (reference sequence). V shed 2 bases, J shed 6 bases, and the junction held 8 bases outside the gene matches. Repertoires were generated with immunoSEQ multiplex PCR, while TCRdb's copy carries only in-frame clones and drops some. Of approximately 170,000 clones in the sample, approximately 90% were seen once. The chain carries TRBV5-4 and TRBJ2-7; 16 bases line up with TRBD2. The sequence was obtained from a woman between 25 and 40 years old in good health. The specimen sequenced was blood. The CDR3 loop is CASSLGGLAGGEGEQYF. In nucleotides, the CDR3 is TGTGCCAGCAGCTTAGGGGGACTAGCGGGAGGGGAGGGCGAGCAGTACTTC.